Listed here are 5 T cell receptor beta chains from one sample, sequenced in a study of blood T cell repertoires in COVID-19. Assay used: immunoSEQ multiplex PCR; TCRdb lists only in-frame clones, some missing. Of around 370,000 clones listed, roughly 89% are singletons. Specimen: peripheral blood. The receptors shown here come from a man aged 18 to 30 with active or convalescent COVID-19.

The chain joins TRBV14 to TRBJ1-6, with D possibly matching TRBD1 (5 bases). The CDR3 extends over 15 amino acids. CDR1 is SGHDN and CDR2 is FVKESK in the germline V gene. Trimming pared 4 bases from V and 7 bases from J, leaving 14 bases between. The chain's CDR3 is CASSLSRAANSPLHF. The CDR3 nucleotides read TGTGCCAGCAGCCTTTCCAGGGCAGCGAATTCACCCCTCCACTTT.

V gene TRBV27 combines with J gene TRBJ1-1; TRBD1 agrees at 7 bases. Germline lookup yields CDR1 MNHEY and CDR2 SMNVEV (reference sequence). CDR3 length: 13 amino acids. V was clipped by 5 bases and J by 5 bases; unmatched bases: 5. CDR3 region: CASSHNRGTEAFF. CDR3 DNA sequence: TGTGCCAGCAGTCACAACAGGGGTACTGAAGCTTTCTTT.

This clone showed up just once. The V gene is TRBV10-2, the J gene TRBJ2-7; 9 bases fit TRBD1. There are 15 residues in the CDR3. The V segment lost 7 bases and the J segment 7 bases; nucleotides outside the gene matches: 14. Per the germline V gene, CDR1 is WSHSY and CDR2 is SAAADI. The DNA of the CDR3 is TGCGCCAGCAAGGGGGGACAGGGACTGACAGGGGAGCAGTACTTC. Translating it yields CASKGGQGLTGEQYF.

This clone came up a few times. This sequence joins TRBV7-9 and TRBJ1-2, with 10 bases matching TRBD1. V gave up 4 bases and J gave up 6 bases; unmatched junction bases: 8. Germline V lookup: CDR1 SEHNR, CDR2 FQNEAQ (reference sequence). This CDR3 is built from 15 residues. CDR3 sequence (DNA): TGTGCCAGCAGCTCGGGAGGGACAGGGGTTAATGGCTACACCTTC. Its translation: CASSSGGTGVNGYTF.

The chain couples TRBV5-1 to TRBJ1-5; 8 bases map to TRBD1. Germline V CDR1 and CDR2: SGHRS, YFSETQ. J was trimmed by 3 bases and V by 7 bases; bases with no gene match: 15. The CDR3 length is 17 residues. DNA for the CDR3: TGCGCCAGCGGGATGTGGTCTCGGGACAGGTTCAATCAGCCCCAGCATTTT. Encoded protein: CASGMWSRDRFNQPQHF.